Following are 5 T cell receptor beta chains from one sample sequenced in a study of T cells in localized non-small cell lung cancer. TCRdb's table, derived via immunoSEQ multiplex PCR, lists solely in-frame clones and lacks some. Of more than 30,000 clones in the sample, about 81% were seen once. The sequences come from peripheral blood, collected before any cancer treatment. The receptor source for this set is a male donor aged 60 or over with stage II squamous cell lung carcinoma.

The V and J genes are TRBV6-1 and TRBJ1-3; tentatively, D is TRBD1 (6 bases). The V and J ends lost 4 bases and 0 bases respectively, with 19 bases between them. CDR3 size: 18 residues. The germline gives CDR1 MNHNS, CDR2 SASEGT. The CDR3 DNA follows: TGTGCCAGCAGTGTTCGAGTCGGGGGGCTCGACTCTGGAAACACCATATATTTT. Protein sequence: CASSVRVGGLDSGNTIYF.

In nucleotides, the CDR3 is TGTGCCAGCAGCCTTCCAGGACAGCCCCAGCATTTT. It encodes CASSLPGQPQHF. The chain links TRBV28 to TRBJ1-5; no clear D gene. Germline CDR1 is MDHEN and CDR2 is SYDVKM. CDR3 size: 12 residues. V lost 6 bases and J 7 bases, leaving 10 bases between the germline ends.

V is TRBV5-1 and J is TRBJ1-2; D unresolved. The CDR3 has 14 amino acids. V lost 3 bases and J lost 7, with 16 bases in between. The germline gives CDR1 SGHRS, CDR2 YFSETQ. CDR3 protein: CASSSGGSAGGYTF. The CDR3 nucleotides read TGCGCCAGCAGCTCGGGTGGGAGCGCGGGTGGCTACACCTTC. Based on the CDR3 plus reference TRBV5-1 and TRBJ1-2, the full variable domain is KAGVTQTPRYLIKTRGQQVTLSCSPISGHRSVSWYQQTPGQGLQFLFEYFSETQRNKGNFPGRFSGRQFSNSRSEMNVSTLELGDSALYLCASSSGGSAGGYTFGSGTRLTVV.

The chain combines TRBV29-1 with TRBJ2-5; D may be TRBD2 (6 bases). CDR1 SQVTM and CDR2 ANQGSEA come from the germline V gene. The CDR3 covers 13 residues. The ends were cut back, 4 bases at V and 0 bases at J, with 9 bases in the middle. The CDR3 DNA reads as TGCAGCGTTGGCGGGACGGACCAAGAGACCCAGTACTTC. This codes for CSVGGTDQETQYF.

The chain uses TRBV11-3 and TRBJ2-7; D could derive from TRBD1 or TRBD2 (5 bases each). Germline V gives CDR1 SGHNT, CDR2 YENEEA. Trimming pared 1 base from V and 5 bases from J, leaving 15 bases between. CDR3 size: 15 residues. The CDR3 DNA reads TGTGCCAGCAGCTTAGGGCAGGGACGCGCAAACGAGCAGTACTTC. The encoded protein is CASSLGQGRANEQYF.